What follows are 23 T cell receptor beta chains derived from one specimen sequenced in a study of tumor-infiltrating lymphocytes in primary liver carcinoma. Starting material for RNA and DNA co-extraction consisted of roughly 19-30 mg of unsorted bulk tissue. Using a constant-region primer together with ProtoScript II reverse transcriptase, TCR beta cDNA was made from approximately 0.55 ug of total RNA. Three nested multiplex PCR rounds of slightly modified ARM-PCR generated TCR beta libraries. The first two PCR rounds used TRBV1-TRBV30 forward primers with a C-beta reverse primer, 10 to 11 cycles each. A single record per CDR3 protein comes from TCRdb applying MiXCR to the multiplex PCR reads. Of about 74,000 distinct CDR3 sequences listed, 60% to 80% are singletons. Sequencing input: liver tumor tissue from sampling region 4. Subset specified: tumor region T4, right-lateral pole. The source is a man in his forties with primary liver carcinoma and hepatitis B virus infection.

Remarks on this clonotype: The conserved phenylalanine or tryptophan normally closing the CDR3 is absent here, so this likely arose from a read error. The chain couples TRBV6-5 to TRBJ1-1; no reliable D call. Germline CDR1 MNHEY, CDR2 SVGAGI. The CDR3 totals 14 residues. The CDR3 DNA reads as TGTGCCAGTAGTTTGAGCGAGACGAACACTGAAGCTTTCTTA. Encoded protein: CASSLSETNTEAFL.

Remarks on this clonotype: One junction end does not reproduce the germline sequence, and a read error may be involved. The chain couples TRBV11-2 to TRBJ2-7; D remains ambiguous. This CDR3 contains 15 residues. Germline V CDR1 and CDR2: SGHAT, FQNNGV. The CDR3, as DNA: TGTGTCAGCAGCCCATCTGTTGGAATATCCTACGAGCAGTACTTC. This encodes CVSSPSVGISYEQYF.

As concerns this clonotype: The CDR3 end shows no conserved phenylalanine or tryptophan, and so a read error is likely. This rearrangement joins TRBV11-2 to TRBJ2-2; 9 positions match TRBD2. CDR3 length: 16 amino acids. Germline values: CDR1 SGHAT, CDR2 FQNNGV. CDR3 in DNA: TGTGCCAGCACCTTAGTGACGCTAGCGGGAACCGGGAAGCTGTTTCTT. Protein sequence: CASTLVTLAGTGKLFL.

Concerning this clonotype: The junction departs from the called germline gene at one end, perhaps through a read error. CDR3 nucleotides: TGTACCAGCAGCTTAGCGGCAGCAGGGAACACAGGGGAGCTGTTTTTT. It specifies CTSSLAAAGNTGELFF. The rearrangement uses TRBV11-2 and TRBJ2-2, with a possible D match to TRBD2 (6 bases). The CDR3 has 16 residues. CDR1 is SGHAT and CDR2 is FQNNGV in the germline V gene.

This clonotype was seen repeatedly, ten times or more. CDR3 in DNA: TGTGCCAGCAGCCGAAGGGTTAACTATGGCTACACCTTC. This gives the protein CASSRRVNYGYTF. V usage is TRBV12-3 or TRBV12-4 and J usage is TRBJ1-2; no clear D. The CDR3 totals 13 residues. Trimming pared 6 bases from V and 1 base from J, leaving 9 bases between.

The chain recombines TRBV29-1 with TRBJ2-1; 11 bases map to TRBD1. Germline V gives CDR1 SQVTM, CDR2 ANQGSEA. CDR3 length: 13 amino acids. CDR3 bases: TGCGGATTGCCGGGACAGGGGGTGGATGAGCAGTTCTTC. Amino acid sequence: CGLPGQGVDEQFF.

On this clonotype: The conserved closing phenylalanine or tryptophan is absent in this CDR3, likely reflecting a read error. The chain employs TRBV11-2 and TRBJ2-1; D is undetermined. Looked up from germline, CDR1 is SGHAT and CDR2 is FQNNGV. CDR3 length: 13 amino acids. The CDR3 is CASTLNDAYEQFV. The CDR3 region has the DNA TGTGCTAGCACCTTAAATGATGCCTATGAGCAGTTCGTC.

About this clonotype: One end of the junction does not line up with germline, which may come from a read error. CDR3 protein: CVISEALGLAGYEQYF. The CDR3 coding sequence is TGTGTCATCAGTGAGGCGCTTGGGCTAGCTGGATACGAGCAGTATTTC. The genes are TRBV10-3 and TRBJ2-7; D might be TRBD2 (5 bases). This CDR3 is built from 16 residues. Germline CDR1 and CDR2: ENHRY and SYGVKD.

This clonotype was seen ten or more times. The chain couples TRBV13 to TRBJ1-6; weak D call: TRBD1 (5 bases). Germline CDR1 and CDR2: PRHDT and FYEKMQ (reference sequence). The CDR3 has 15 residues. The ends were cut back, 5 bases at V and 2 bases at J, with 10 bases in the middle. The CDR3 protein is CASSPQGAYNSPLHF. CDR3 in DNA: TGTGCCAGCAGCCCCCAGGGTGCCTATAATTCACCCCTCCACTTT.

The rearrangement joins TRBV6-5 to TRBJ1-4; D is unresolved. Trimming took 2 bases from V and 8 from J, leaving 15 bases between them. The CDR3 contains 15 residues. Germline lookup yields CDR1 MNHEY and CDR2 SVGAGI. CDR3 nucleotides: TGTGCCAGCAGTTACGATGGTGGAGGGCTGGAAAAACTGTTTTTT. Encoded protein: CASSYDGGGLEKLFF.

Details on this clonotype: At one of its ends the junction is not consistent with the germline gene, which may arise from a read error. V gene TRBV11-2 combines with J gene TRBJ2-2, with D possibly TRBD1 on 6 matching bases. CDR1 and CDR2 from the germline V gene are SGHAT and FQNNGV. The CDR3 contains 15 residues. CDR3 in amino acids: CARSLLRADSRELFF. As DNA, the CDR3 is TGTGCCAGGAGCTTACTCAGGGCGGACAGCCGGGAGCTGTTTTTT. Supplemented by reference TRBV11-2 and TRBJ2-2, the full variable domain reads EAGVAQSPRYKIIEKRQSVAFWCNPISGHATLYWYQQILGQGPKLLIQFQNNGVVDDSQLPKDRFSAERLKGVDSTLKIQPAKLEDSAVYLCARSLLRADSRELFFGEGSRLTVL.

In the case of this clonotype: A much larger clone sits a single nucleotide away, making a read error possible. The J gene is TRBJ2-5, the V gene TRBV2; TRBD2 matches 7 bases. The trim removed 11 bases at V and 4 bases at J, leaving 10 bases unmatched. In germline, CDR1 is SNHLY, CDR2 FYNNEI. This CDR3 has 13 residues. Here the CDR3 reads CAAETSSRETQYF. CDR3 in DNA: TGTGCCGCGGAGACTAGCAGCCGAGAGACCCAGTACTTC.

Remarks on this clonotype: A much larger clone lies a single base off, so this may be a read error. The rearrangement joins TRBV28 to TRBJ2-7; TRBD2 agrees at 9 bases. Unmatched junction bases numbered 12, after V lost 6 bases and J lost 3 bases. From germline, CDR1 is MDHEN and CDR2 SYDVKM. The CDR3 loop spans 16 amino acids. CDR3 sequence (DNA): TGTGCCAGCAGGAGACCCGGGACTAGCAACAACTACGAGCAGTACTTC. The encoded protein is CASRRPGTSNNYEQYF. The full variable domain, completed using reference TRBV28 and TRBJ2-7, is DVKVTQSSRYLVKRTGEKVFLECVQDMDHENMFWYRQDPGLGLRLIYFSYDVKMKEKGDIPEGYSVSREKKERFSLILESASTNQTSMYLCASRRPGTSNNYEQYFGPGTRLTVT.

The table lists this clonotype with a count of one. A much larger clone is a single base away; this may be a read error. V usage is TRBV14 and J usage is TRBJ2-7; the D gene is possibly TRBD1 (5 bases). The V end was cut by 6 bases, the J end by 1 base, with 10 bases between. Germline V gives CDR1 SGHDN, CDR2 FVKESK. The CDR3 contains 13 residues. The CDR3 DNA is TGTGCCAGCAGTCGCAGGGATTCCTACGAGCAGTACGTC. Protein: CASSRRDSYEQYV.

This clonotype was recorded at least ten times. The CDR3 DNA follows: TGCGCCAGCAGCCCGCTTACCGGCGGCGGTAGCTCCTACAATGAGCAGTTCTTC. It specifies CASSPLTGGGSSYNEQFF. This rearrangement joins TRBV5-1 to TRBJ2-1; no clear D. V gave up 4 bases and J gave up 0 bases, with 20 bases separating them. CDR1 is SGHRS and CDR2 is YFSETQ in the germline V gene. The CDR3 extends over 18 amino acids.

This clonotype was seen more than once but under ten times. The V gene is TRBV29-1, the J gene TRBJ2-3, with 13 bases identical to TRBD2. This CDR3 is 16 amino acids long. Germline V gene sequence: CDR1 SQVTM, CDR2 ANQGSEA. Trimming at V came to 3 bases and at J to 6 bases, leaving 9 bases not matched to a gene. DNA of the CDR3: TGCAGCGTTGAGGCAAGACTAGCGGGAGGATCCGATACGCAGTATTTT. Amino acids: CSVEARLAGGSDTQYF.

This clonotype was seen only a few times. A much bigger clone sits one base away, suggesting this may be a read error. The chain employs TRBV5-1 and TRBJ1-1; 11 bases are a match to TRBD1. Germline V CDR1 and CDR2: SGHRS, YFSETQ. The length of the CDR3 is 15 residues. In nucleotides, the CDR3 is TGCACCAGCAGCTTGACCGGGACAGGGGGAACTGAAGCTTTCTTT. This encodes CTSSLTGTGGTEAFF. Drawing the rest from reference TRBV5-1 and TRBJ1-1, the complete variable domain is KAGVTQTPRYLIKTRGQQVTLSCSPISGHRSVSWYQQTPGQGLQFLFEYFSETQRNKGNFPGRFSGRQFSNSRSEMNVSTLELGDSALYLCTSSLTGTGGTEAFFGQGTRLTVV.

The gene calls are TRBV6-5 and TRBJ2-6; D gene ambiguous. Germline loops: CDR1 MNHEY, CDR2 SVGAGI. The CDR3 totals 18 residues. The V end lost 5 bases, the J end lost 2 bases, and 19 bases lay between the germline ends. This CDR3 reads CASSLRIWMKAGANVLTF. For the CDR3, the DNA is TGTGCCAGCAGTCTCCGGATATGGATGAAAGCTGGGGCCAACGTCCTGACTTTC.

In nucleotides, the CDR3 is TGTGCCTGTAGCCCAGCAACGGCGAATTCACCCCTCCACTTT. Protein product: CACSPATANSPLHF. The rearrangement joins TRBV11-2 to TRBJ1-6; D remains ambiguous. The CDR3 is made up of 14 amino acids. Germline V gene lookup returns CDR1 SGHAT and CDR2 FQNNGV. The V gene lost 11 bases and the J gene lost 7 bases, with 18 bases spanning the gap.

With regard to this clonotype: As the CDR3 is not closed by the conserved phenylalanine or tryptophan, this likely results from a read error. The chain combines TRBV14 with TRBJ2-3, with D possibly TRBD1 on 5 matching bases. The CDR3 covers 16 residues. The germline V gene encodes CDR1 SGHDN and CDR2 FVKESK. The CDR3 DNA sequence: TGTGCCAGCAGCCAAGGTGACAGTCAGTCCAAAGATATGCAGTATTTA. The encoded protein is CASSQGDSQSKDMQYL.

A remark on this clonotype: Just one base apart from a much larger clone, this may be a read error. The CDR3 spells CAWSPPPGEAEQFF. CDR3 nucleotide sequence: TGTGCCTGGAGCCCTCCCCCCGGAGAGGCTGAGCAGTTCTTC. The V and J genes are TRBV30 and TRBJ2-1; D not resolved. The CDR3 length is 14 residues. Germline CDR1 and CDR2: GTSNPN and SVGIG (reference sequence). Trimming took off 3 bases at V and 9 bases at J, with 18 bases between the two ends.

Turning to this clonotype: The junction departs from germline at one end; a sequencing error may be responsible. The chain employs TRBV11-2 and TRBJ2-2, with D perhaps TRBD2 (6 bases). Germline V lookup: CDR1 SGHAT, CDR2 FQNNGV. CDR3 length: 15 residues. The CDR3 protein is CASCLVGRGTGGLFF. The CDR3 bases are TGTGCCAGCTGCTTGGTCGGACGGGGCACCGGGGGGCTGTTTTTT.

Here the CDR3 DNA reads TGTGCCAGCTCATTCCGGACAGTTACCAGGGTCGACACCGGGGAGCTGTTTTTT. As protein: CASSFRTVTRVDTGELFF. The chain is built from TRBV18 and TRBJ2-2; D is possibly TRBD1 (6 bases). The germline gives CDR1 KGHSH, CDR2 LQKENI. Trimming shortened V by 5 bases and J by 3 bases, and 22 bases separated the two germline ends. This CDR3 contains 18 residues.